This T cell receptor (beta chain) stems from a study of blood T cell repertoires in COVID-19. Study details: Acute and convalescent COVID-19 specimens originated in the United States, Italy and Spain. The analysed material was cDNA or gDNA that came from T cells, B-cell-depleted T cells, or PBMCs.

The authors' processing: Estimation of nucleated cell counts relied on the amplification of reference gene primers. Clones were read by immunoSEQ multiplex PCR, and TCRdb kept only the in-frame ones, dropping some. V and J calls plus clone size are reproduced from that table; the DNA served to infer D and trimming. Here the sample spans approximately 300,000 clones, roughly 90% being singletons. About this clone itself: This sample includes further DNA sequences coding for the same CDR3.

Germline V gene lookup returns CDR1 SGDLS and CDR2 YYNGEE. The CDR3 runs 15 residues. After removal of 2 bases from V and 4 bases from J, the junction contained 7 bases not matched to a gene. The source material was peripheral blood. The gene calls are TRBV9 and TRBJ2-7, with 9 bases identical to TRBD1. This TCR derives from a man aged 18-30 years who had recovered from COVID-19. CDR3 in amino acids: CASSVAGTGSYEQYF. CDR3 bases: TGTGCCAGCAGCGTCGCCGGGACAGGGAGTTACGAGCAGTACTTC.